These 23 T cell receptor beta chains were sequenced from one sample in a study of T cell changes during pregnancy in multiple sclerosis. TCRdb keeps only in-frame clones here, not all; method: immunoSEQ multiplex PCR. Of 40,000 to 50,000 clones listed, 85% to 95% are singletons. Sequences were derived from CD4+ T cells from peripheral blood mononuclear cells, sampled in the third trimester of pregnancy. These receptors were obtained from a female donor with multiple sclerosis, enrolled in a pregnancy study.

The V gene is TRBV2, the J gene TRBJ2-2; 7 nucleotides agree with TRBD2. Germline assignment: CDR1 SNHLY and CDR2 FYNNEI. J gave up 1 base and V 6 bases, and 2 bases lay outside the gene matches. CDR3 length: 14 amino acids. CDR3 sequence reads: CASRGRVNTGELFF. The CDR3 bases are TGTGCCAGCAGGGGGAGGGTGAACACCGGGGAGCTGTTTTTT.

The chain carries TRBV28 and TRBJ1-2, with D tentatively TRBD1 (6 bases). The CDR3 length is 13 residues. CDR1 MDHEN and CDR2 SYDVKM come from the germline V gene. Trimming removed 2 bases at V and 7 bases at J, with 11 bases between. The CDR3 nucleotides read TGTGCCAGCAGTTTAGGGGTAGGGGGTGGCTACACCTTC. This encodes CASSLGVGGGYTF.

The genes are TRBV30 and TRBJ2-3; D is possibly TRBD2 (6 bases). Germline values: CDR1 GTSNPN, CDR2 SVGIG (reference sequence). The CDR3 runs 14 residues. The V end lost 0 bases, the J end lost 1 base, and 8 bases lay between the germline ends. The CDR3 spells CAWSVRRGTDTQYF. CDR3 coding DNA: TGTGCCTGGAGTGTACGGAGGGGCACAGATACGCAGTATTTT.

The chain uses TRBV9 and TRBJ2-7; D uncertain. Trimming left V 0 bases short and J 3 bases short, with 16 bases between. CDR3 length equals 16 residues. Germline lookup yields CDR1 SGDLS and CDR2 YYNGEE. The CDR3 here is CASSVGSETDRYEQYF. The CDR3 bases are TGTGCCAGCAGCGTAGGATCGGAGACTGACCGCTACGAGCAGTACTTC.

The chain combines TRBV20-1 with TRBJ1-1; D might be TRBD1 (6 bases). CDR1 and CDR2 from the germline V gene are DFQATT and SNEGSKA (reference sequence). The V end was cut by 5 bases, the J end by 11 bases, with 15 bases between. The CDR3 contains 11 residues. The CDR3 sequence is CSADRGGRAFF. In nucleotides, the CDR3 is TGCAGTGCTGACCGCGGGGGGCGGGCTTTCTTT.

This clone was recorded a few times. In DNA, the CDR3 is TGCGCCAGCAGCTTCGGACAGGGCCCGCCGGATGAGCAGTTCTTC. This codes for CASSFGQGPPDEQFF. J is TRBJ2-1 and V is TRBV4-1, with 8 bases lining up with TRBD1. V shed 5 bases and J 8 bases; nucleotides not matched to a gene: 11. The CDR3 runs 15 residues. Germline-derived CDR1 and CDR2 are MGHRA and YSYEKL.

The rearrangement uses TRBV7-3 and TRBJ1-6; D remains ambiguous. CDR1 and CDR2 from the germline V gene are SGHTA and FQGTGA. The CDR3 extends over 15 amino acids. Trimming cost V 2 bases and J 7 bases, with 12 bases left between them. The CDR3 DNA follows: TGTGCCAGCAGCTTAGTCGGGAAATCAAATTCACCCCTCCACTTT. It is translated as CASSLVGKSNSPLHF.

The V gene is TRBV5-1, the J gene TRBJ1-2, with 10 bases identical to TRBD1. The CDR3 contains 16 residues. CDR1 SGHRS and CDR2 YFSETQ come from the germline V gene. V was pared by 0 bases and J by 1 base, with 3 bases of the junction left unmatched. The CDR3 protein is CASSLEGTGVNYGYTF. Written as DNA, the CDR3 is TGCGCCAGCAGCTTGGAAGGGACAGGGGTTAACTATGGCTACACCTTC. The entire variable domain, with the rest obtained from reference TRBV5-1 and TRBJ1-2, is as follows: KAGVTQTPRYLIKTRGQQVTLSCSPISGHRSVSWYQQTPGQGLQFLFEYFSETQRNKGNFPGRFSGRQFSNSRSEMNVSTLELGDSALYLCASSLEGTGVNYGYTFGSGTRLTVV.

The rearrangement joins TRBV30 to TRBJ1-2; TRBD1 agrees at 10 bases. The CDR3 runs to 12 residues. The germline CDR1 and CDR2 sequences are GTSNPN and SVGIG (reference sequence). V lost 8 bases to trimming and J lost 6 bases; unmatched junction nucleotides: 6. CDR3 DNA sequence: TGTGCCAGGGACAGGGGAGGGGATGGCTACACCTTC. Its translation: CARDRGGDGYTF.

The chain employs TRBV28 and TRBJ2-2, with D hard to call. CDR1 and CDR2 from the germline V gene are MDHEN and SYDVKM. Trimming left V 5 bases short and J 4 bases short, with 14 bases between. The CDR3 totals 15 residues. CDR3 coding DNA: TGTGCCAGCAGTCCTTTAGAGGAGCGCACCGGGGAGCTGTTTTTT. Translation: CASSPLEERTGELFF.

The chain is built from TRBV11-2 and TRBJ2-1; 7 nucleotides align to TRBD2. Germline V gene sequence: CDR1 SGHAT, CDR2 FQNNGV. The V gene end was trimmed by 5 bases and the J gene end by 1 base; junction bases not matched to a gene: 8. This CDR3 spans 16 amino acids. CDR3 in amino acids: CASSPGRGRSYNEQFF. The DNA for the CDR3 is TGTGCCAGCAGCCCGGGGAGGGGTAGGTCCTACAATGAGCAGTTCTTC.

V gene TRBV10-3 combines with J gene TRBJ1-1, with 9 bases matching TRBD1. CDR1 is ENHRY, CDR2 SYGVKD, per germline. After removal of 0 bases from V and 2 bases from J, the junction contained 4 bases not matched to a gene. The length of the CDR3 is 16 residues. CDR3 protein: CAISESGTGRNTEAFF. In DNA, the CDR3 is TGTGCCATCAGTGAGTCGGGGACAGGGAGAAACACTGAAGCTTTCTTT.

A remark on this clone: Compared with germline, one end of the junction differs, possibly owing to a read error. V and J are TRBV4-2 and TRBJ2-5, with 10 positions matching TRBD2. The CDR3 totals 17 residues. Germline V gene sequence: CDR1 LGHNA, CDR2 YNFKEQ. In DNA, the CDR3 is TGTGCCAGCAGCCAATCTCCTAGCGGGAGTAGCCAAGAGGCCCAGTACTTC. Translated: CASSQSPSGSSQEAQYF.

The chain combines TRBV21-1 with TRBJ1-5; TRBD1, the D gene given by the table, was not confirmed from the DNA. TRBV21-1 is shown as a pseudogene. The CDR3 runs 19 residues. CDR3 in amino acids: CASSKIGTGEGYSNQPQHF. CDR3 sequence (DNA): TGTGCCAGCAGCAAAATTGGGACAGGGGAGGGGTATAGCAATCAGCCCCAGCATTTT.

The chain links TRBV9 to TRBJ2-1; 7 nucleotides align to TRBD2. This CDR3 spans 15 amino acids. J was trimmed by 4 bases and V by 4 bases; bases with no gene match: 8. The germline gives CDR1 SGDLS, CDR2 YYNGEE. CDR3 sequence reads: CASSMRGGGYNEQFF. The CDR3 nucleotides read TGTGCCAGCAGCATGAGGGGCGGGGGATACAATGAGCAGTTCTTC.

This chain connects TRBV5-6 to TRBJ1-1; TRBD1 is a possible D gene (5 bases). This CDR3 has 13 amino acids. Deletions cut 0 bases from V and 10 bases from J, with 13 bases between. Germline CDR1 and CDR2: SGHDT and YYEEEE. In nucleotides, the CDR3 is TGTGCCAGCAGCTTGGGCGGGGGTGAGGGAGCTTTCTTT. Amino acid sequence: CASSLGGGEGAFF.

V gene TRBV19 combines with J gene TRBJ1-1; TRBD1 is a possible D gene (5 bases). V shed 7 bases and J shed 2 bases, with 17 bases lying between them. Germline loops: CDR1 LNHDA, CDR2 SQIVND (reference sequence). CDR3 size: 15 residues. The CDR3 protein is CASTSGQGVNTEAFF. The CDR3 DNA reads TGTGCCAGTACCTCTGGCCAGGGTGTTAACACTGAAGCTTTCTTT.

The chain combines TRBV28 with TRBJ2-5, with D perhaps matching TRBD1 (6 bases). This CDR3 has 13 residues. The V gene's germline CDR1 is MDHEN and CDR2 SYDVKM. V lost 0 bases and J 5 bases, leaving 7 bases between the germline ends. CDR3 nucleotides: TGTGCCAGCAGTTTATGGAGGGGGGAGACCCAGTACTTC. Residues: CASSLWRGETQYF.

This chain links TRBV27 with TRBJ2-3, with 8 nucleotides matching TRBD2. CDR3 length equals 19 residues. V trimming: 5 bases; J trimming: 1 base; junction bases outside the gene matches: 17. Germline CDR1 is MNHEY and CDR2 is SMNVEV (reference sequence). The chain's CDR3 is CASSLFGGGTFVGTDTQYF. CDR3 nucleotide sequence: TGTGCCAGCAGTCTCTTCGGCGGGGGGACGTTCGTCGGCACAGATACGCAGTATTTT.

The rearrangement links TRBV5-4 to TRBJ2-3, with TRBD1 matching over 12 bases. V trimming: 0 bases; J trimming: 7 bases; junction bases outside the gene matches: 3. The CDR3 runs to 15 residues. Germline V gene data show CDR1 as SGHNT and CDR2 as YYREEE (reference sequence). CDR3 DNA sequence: TGTGCCAGCAGCTTGGGGGACAGGGGGCGAAATACGCAGTATTTT. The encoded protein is CASSLGDRGRNTQYF.

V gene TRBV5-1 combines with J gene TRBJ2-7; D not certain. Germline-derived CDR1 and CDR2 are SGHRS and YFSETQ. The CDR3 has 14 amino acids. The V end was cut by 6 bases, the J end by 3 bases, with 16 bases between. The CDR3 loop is CASTEFLNSYEQYF. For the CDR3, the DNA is TGCGCCAGCACAGAATTCCTTAACAGCTACGAGCAGTACTTC.

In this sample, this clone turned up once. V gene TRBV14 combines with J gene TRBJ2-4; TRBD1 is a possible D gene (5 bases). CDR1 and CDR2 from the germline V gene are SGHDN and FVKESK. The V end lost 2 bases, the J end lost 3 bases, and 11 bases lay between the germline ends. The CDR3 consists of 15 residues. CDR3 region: CASSQIQGFKNIQYF. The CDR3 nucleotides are TGTGCCAGCAGCCAAATCCAGGGCTTCAAAAACATTCAGTACTTC.

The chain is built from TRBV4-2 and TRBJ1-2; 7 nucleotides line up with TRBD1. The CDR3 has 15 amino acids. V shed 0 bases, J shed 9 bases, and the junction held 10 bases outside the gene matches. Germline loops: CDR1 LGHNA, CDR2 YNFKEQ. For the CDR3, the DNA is TGTGCCAGCAGCCAAGATAGGGGGCAGGGCTACCGCTACACCTTC. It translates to CASSQDRGQGYRYTF.